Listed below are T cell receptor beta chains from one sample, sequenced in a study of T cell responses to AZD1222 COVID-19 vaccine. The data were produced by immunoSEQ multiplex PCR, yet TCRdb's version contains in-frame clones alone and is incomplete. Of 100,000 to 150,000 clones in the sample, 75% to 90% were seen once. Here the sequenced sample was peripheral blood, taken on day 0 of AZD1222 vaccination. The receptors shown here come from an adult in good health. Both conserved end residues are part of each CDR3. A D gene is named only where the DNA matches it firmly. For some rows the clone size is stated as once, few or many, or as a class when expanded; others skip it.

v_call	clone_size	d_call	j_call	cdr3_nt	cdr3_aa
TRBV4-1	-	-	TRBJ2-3	TGCGCCAGCAGCCAAGGAGCGGTATTCACAGATACGCAGTATTTT	CASSQGAVFTDTQYF
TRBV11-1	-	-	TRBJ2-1	TGTGCCAGCAGCTTAGGGCCTAGCTCCTACAATGAGCAGTTCTTC	CASSLGPSSYNEQFF
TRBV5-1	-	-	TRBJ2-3	TGCGCCAGCAGCTTGGATGGACCGAACACAGATACGCAGTATTTT	CASSLDGPNTDTQYF
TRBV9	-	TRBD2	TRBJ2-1	TGTGCCAGCAGCGGCCGGACTAGCGGGTACAATGAGCAGTTCTTC	CASSGRTSGYNEQFF
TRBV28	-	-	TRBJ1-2	TGTGCCAGCAGTTCAACCATGGGGGAGGGCGGTTCTGGCTACACCTTC	CASSSTMGEGGSGYTF
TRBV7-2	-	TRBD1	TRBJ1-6	TGTGCCAGCAGCTTTGGACAGGGGGCCATCTATAATTCACCCCTCCACTTT	CASSFGQGAIYNSPLHF
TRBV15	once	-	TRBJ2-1	TGTGCCACCAGCAGAGGCGGGACATACGTCTACAATGAGCAGTTCTTC	CATSRGGTYVYNEQFF
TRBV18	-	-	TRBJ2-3	TGTGCCAGCTCACCGCAGGAGGTAACAGATACGCAGTATTTT	CASSPQEVTDTQYF
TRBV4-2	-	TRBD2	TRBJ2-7	TGTGCCAGCAGCCAGACTAGCGGGGTCTCCTACGAGCAGTACTTC	CASSQTSGVSYEQYF
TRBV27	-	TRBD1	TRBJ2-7	TGTGCCAGCAGACGACCGAGACAGGGGGCCAACGAGCAGTACTTC	CASRRPRQGANEQYF
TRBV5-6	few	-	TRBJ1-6	TGTGCCAGCAGGGCTTCGAGCTCCTATAATTCACCCCTCCACTTT	CASRASSSYNSPLHF
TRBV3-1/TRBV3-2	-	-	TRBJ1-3	TGTGCCAGCAGCCACACTTCACAGGGTCCCCCTGGAAACACCATATATTTT	CASSHTSQGPPGNTIYF
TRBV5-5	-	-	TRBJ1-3	TGTGCCAGCAGCTTGACCCAGGGTTCTCTGGGTGGAAACACCATATATTTT	CASSLTQGSLGGNTIYF
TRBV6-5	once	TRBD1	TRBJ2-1	TGTGCCAGCAGCCGCCGGGACAGAGCCTACAATGAGCAGTTCTTC	CASSRRDRAYNEQFF
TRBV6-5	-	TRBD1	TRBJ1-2	TGTGCCAGCAGTTACTGGGGACAGGGGGCTACGGACTACACCTTC	CASSYWGQGATDYTF
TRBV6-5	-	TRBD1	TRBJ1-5	TGTGCCAGCAGGACAGGGGGCCTTAGCAATCAGCCCCAGCATTTT	CASRTGGLSNQPQHF
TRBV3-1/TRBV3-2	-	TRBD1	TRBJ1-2	TGTGCCAGCAGCCCCCGACAGGGCGGGGATGGCTACACCTTC	CASSPRQGGDGYTF
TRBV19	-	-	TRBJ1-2	TGTGCCAGTACCCCGGGTCTGGGTACCTATGGCTACACCTTC	CASTPGLGTYGYTF
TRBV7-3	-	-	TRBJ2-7	TGTGCCAGCAGTCAAGGGACCCCGGCTCTCTCTGAGCAGTACTTC	CASSQGTPALSEQYF
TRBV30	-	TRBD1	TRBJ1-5	TGTGCCTGGAGTGCCTCGGGACAGCTAAATCAGCCCCAGCATTTT	CAWSASGQLNQPQHF
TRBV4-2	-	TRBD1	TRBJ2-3	TGTGCCAGCAGCCTCACAGTGAGGGGGACAGGTACAGATACGCAGTATTTT	CASSLTVRGTGTDTQYF
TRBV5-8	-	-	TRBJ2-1	TGTGCCAGCAGCTTGCGGGCAGGGCCATCCTACAATGAGCAGTTCTTC	CASSLRAGPSYNEQFF
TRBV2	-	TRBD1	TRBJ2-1	TGTGCCAGCAGTGTCGCGACAGGGGGTGTCATAGGCAATGAGCAGTTCTTC	CASSVATGGVIGNEQFF
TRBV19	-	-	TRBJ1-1	TGTGCCAGTAGTATTAAGGGCCAGGGTCAACATGCTTTCTTT	CASSIKGQGQHAFF
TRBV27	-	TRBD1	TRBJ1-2	TGTGCCAGCACCAACGCCGGACAGGGAGGCTACACCTTC	CASTNAGQGGYTF
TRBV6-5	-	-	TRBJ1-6	TGTGCCAGCAGCGTCCGGCGCCATAATTCACCCCTCCACTTT	CASSVRRHNSPLHF
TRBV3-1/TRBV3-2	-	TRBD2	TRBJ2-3	TGTGCCAGCAGCCAAGAGTTTCTGGCGGGGGGGATAAATACGCAGTATTTT	CASSQEFLAGGINTQYF
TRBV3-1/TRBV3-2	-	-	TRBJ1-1	TGTGCCAGCAGCCAAGATCTTAGCACTGAAGCTTTCTTT	CASSQDLSTEAFF
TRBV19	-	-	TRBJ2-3	TGTGCCAGTAGGACGGGGGGCGGTCCGGGAGATACGCAGTATTTT	CASRTGGGPGDTQYF
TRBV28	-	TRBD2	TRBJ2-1	TGTGCCAGCAGTTTCCCAGGACTAGCGGGGGCCAATGAGCAGTTCTTC	CASSFPGLAGANEQFF
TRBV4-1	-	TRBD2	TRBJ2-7	TGCGCCAGCAGCCAACAGGGACTAGCGGGGACCTCCGGGGAGCAGTACTTC	CASSQQGLAGTSGEQYF
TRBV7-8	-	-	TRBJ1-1	TGTGCCAGCAGCTGGGCTTCCGCGAACACTGAAGCTTTCTTT	CASSWASANTEAFF
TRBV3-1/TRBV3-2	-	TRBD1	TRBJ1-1	TGTGCCAGCAGCGACAGGGCGAGCACTGAAGCTTTCTTT	CASSDRASTEAFF
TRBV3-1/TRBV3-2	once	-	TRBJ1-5	TGTGCCAGCAGCCGAGATTATAGCAATCAGCCCCAGCATTTT	CASSRDYSNQPQHF
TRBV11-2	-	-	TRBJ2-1	TGTGCCAGCAGCCTAGGAGGGAGCTCCTACAATGAGCAGTTCTTC	CASSLGGSSYNEQFF
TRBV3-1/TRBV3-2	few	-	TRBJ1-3	TGTGCCAGCAGCCCGACTGCGCAATTCTCTGGAAACACCATATATTTT	CASSPTAQFSGNTIYF
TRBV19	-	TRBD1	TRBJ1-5	TGTGCCAGTAGTCCTCGGGCAGGGGGCCCCAATCAGCCCCAGCATTTT	CASSPRAGGPNQPQHF
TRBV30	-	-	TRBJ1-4	TGTGCCTGGAGCAGGAGGACCGGTGAAAAACTGTTTTTT	CAWSRRTGEKLFF
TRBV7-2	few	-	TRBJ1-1	TGTGCCAGCAGCCCCCATGGGGGCATGAACACTGAAGCTTTCTTT	CASSPHGGMNTEAFF
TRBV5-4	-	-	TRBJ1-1	TGTGCCAGCAGTTCCCGGACAGCGAACACTGAAGCTTTCTTT	CASSSRTANTEAFF
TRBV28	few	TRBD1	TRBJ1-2	TGTGCCAGCAGGCAAACAGGGGTATATGGCTACACCTTC	CASRQTGVYGYTF